The 9 T cell receptor beta chains below come from one sample, sequenced in a study of blood T cell repertoires in COVID-19. Profiling relied on immunoSEQ multiplex PCR, and the TCRdb table lists in-frame clones only, not all of them. In the table there are a few hundred thousand clones, roughly 80% of which are singletons. The sequencing input was peripheral blood. The receptors here all came from a human donor in a cohort sampled during active COVID-19.

J is TRBJ2-3 and V is TRBV30, with 7 bases identical to TRBD2. This CDR3 comprises 14 residues. V shed 4 bases and J 6 bases; nucleotides not matched to a gene: 10. Per the germline V gene, CDR1 is GTSNPN and CDR2 is SVGIG (reference sequence). As DNA, the CDR3 is TGTGCCTGGAAGTTTAAACTAGCGCCCGATACGCAGTATTTT. This sequence encodes CAWKFKLAPDTQYF.

This clone was detected ten times or more. V gene TRBV2 combines with J gene TRBJ2-7; TRBD1 is a possible D gene (6 bases). Germline V lookup: CDR1 SNHLY, CDR2 FYNNEI. Trimming left V 11 bases short and J 3 bases short, with 17 bases between. There are 13 residues in the CDR3. CDR3 sequence: CASWTEGGYEQYF. The CDR3 bases are TGTGCCTCCTGGACAGAGGGCGGCTACGAGCAGTACTTC.

Regarding this clone: Mismatch with germline at one junction end may stem from a read error. J is TRBJ1-2 and V is TRBV3-1 (or the pseudogene TRBV3-2); TRBD1 is a possible D gene (6 bases). Germline assignment: CDR1 LGHDT and CDR2 YNNKEL (reference sequence). This CDR3 comprises 17 residues. As DNA, the CDR3 is TGTGCCAACAGCCCAACCCTAAGTGAGGGGGTGGACTATGGCTACACCTTC. It yields the protein CANSPTLSEGVDYGYTF.

The chain combines TRBV18 with TRBJ2-7; 8 positions match TRBD1. V lost 1 base, J lost 6 bases, and 8 bases stayed unmatched. The germline V gene encodes CDR1 KGHSH and CDR2 LQKENI. The CDR3 length is 15 residues. This chain's CDR3 is CASSPQTGVGGEQYF. CDR3 sequence (DNA): TGTGCCAGCTCACCACAGACAGGGGTCGGGGGCGAGCAGTACTTC. The whole variable domain, remainder taken from reference TRBV18 and TRBJ2-7, is NAGVMQNPRHLVRRRGQEARLRCSPMKGHSHVYWYRQLPEEGLKFMVYLQKENIIDESGMPKERFSAEFPKEGPSILRIQQVVRGDSAAYFCASSPQTGVGGEQYFGPGTRLTVT.

This chain joins TRBV11-2 and TRBJ2-7; 14 positions agree with TRBD2. CDR3 length equals 15 residues. The V and J ends lost 5 bases and 5 bases, in that order; junction bases with no gene match: 5. In germline, CDR1 is SGHAT, CDR2 FQNNGV. The CDR3 spells CASSPPGLAGDEQYF. As DNA, the CDR3 is TGTGCCAGCAGCCCCCCGGGACTAGCGGGAGACGAGCAGTACTTC.

V usage is TRBV7-2 and J usage is TRBJ1-1; 11 nucleotides match TRBD1. The CDR3 runs 15 residues. CDR1 is SGHTA and CDR2 is FQGNSA in the germline V gene. After removal of 2 bases from V and 5 bases from J, the junction contained 4 bases not matched to a gene. The CDR3 DNA is TGTGCCAGCAGCTTAAGGGACAGGGGGTTTACTGAAGCTTTCTTT. Translating it yields CASSLRDRGFTEAFF.

This clone is a singleton in its sample. The chain combines TRBV7-2 with TRBJ2-7; 9 bases fit TRBD2. The V and J ends lost 3 bases and 5 bases, in that order; junction bases with no gene match: 11. The CDR3 has 16 amino acids. Germline V CDR1 and CDR2: SGHTA, FQGNSA. The CDR3 loop reads CASSLTFPSGKHEQYF. DNA of the CDR3: TGTGCCAGCAGCTTGACCTTCCCTAGCGGGAAACACGAGCAGTACTTC.

The rearrangement links TRBV19 to TRBJ2-7; 9 positions agree with TRBD1. V dropped 0 bases and J dropped 3; count of bases not matched to a gene: 6. Germline-derived CDR1 and CDR2 are LNHDA and SQIVND (reference sequence). The CDR3 runs to 16 residues. For the CDR3, the DNA is TGTGCCAGTAGTATAGACGGACAGGGGAGAGTCTACGAGCAGTACTTC. This gives the protein CASSIDGQGRVYEQYF.

The chain carries TRBV7-9 and TRBJ1-5; TRBD1 aligns across 8 bases. Germline CDR1 and CDR2: SEHNR and FQNEAQ (reference sequence). The V segment lost 5 bases and the J segment 6 bases; nucleotides outside the gene matches: 12. The length of the CDR3 is 16 residues. The CDR3 DNA reads as TGTGCCAGCAGCCCCCTGGGAGCAGGGGGCAGTCAGCCCCAGCATTTT. Amino acids: CASSPLGAGGSQPQHF.